The rows below give T cell receptor beta chains drawn from one sample of a study of CD8 T cells in ankylosing spondylitis. MiXCR, run by TCRdb on the 5' RACE reads, gives a single entry per CDR3 protein. Here the sample spans roughly 700,000 distinct CDR3 sequences, 15% to 20% being singletons. The sample was blood, either unsorted or a sorted T cell fraction (not recorded which). The receptor source for this set is a male donor with ankylosing spondylitis. Both conserved end residues are part of each CDR3. The order of the fields is clone size, V gene, J gene, D gene, CDR3 protein, CDR3 DNA. D genes are given only for firm matches. Clone size is stated in some rows and not others, as once, few, many or a class when expanded.

>few|TRBV4-3|TRBJ1-2|NA
CASSQDEAGAYTF
TGCGCCAGCAGCCAAGATGAGGCGGGAGCCTACACCTTC
>few|TRBV19|TRBJ2-1|NA
CASSIEGSSSYNEQFF
TGTGCCAGTAGTATTGAAGGGAGTAGCTCCTACAATGAGCAGTTCTTC
>NA|TRBV7-2|TRBJ2-3|NA
CASSSEAGLDRTQYF
TGTGCCAGCAGCTCAGAAGCAGGGCTAGATAGGACGCAGTATTTT
>NA|TRBV11-2|TRBJ2-3|NA
CASSLVRVDTQYF
TGTGCCAGCAGCTTAGTCAGGGTAGATACGCAGTATTTT
>NA|TRBV20-1|TRBJ2-1|NA
CSAHPLGVDNEQFF
TGCAGTGCCCATCCACTGGGAGTCGACAATGAGCAGTTCTTC
>NA|TRBV2|TRBJ2-1|NA
CASRQQGRRDNEQFF
TGTGCCAGCAGGCAACAGGGTCGGAGGGACAATGAGCAGTTCTTC
>once|TRBV7-2|TRBJ1-6|NA
CASSLISSYNSPLHF
TGTGCCAGCAGCTTAATCAGCTCCTATAATTCACCCCTCCACTTT
>NA|TRBV12-3/TRBV12-4|TRBJ2-2|NA
CASTQDGNTGELFF
TGTGCCAGCACCCAAGACGGAAACACCGGGGAGCTGTTTTTT
>few|TRBV7-8|TRBJ1-5|NA
CASSPDLRDGINQPQHF
TGTGCCAGCAGCCCAGACCTACGGGACGGTATCAATCAGCCCCAGCATTTT
>many|TRBV12-3/TRBV12-4|TRBJ2-3|NA
CASTPIGGYETTDTQYF
TGTGCCAGCACCCCCATAGGTGGCTACGAGACGACAGATACGCAGTATTTT
>few|TRBV9|TRBJ2-4|NA
CASSVEGGSKNIQYF
TGTGCCAGCAGCGTAGAGGGGGGGAGTAAAAACATTCAGTACTTC
>NA|TRBV29-1|TRBJ1-4|NA
CSVLWGNEKLFF
TGCAGCGTTCTGTGGGGGAATGAAAAACTGTTTTTT
>many|TRBV7-6|TRBJ2-7|NA
CASSIGQRYEQYF
TGTGCCAGCAGCATTGGACAACGATACGAGCAGTACTTC
>many|TRBV10-3|TRBJ2-2|TRBD2
CAIRGLAGDGELFF
TGTGCCATCCGAGGACTAGCGGGAGACGGGGAGCTGTTTTTT
>many|TRBV27|TRBJ2-1|NA
CASTPRRKFF
TGTGCCAGCACACCGAGAAGGAAGTTCTTC